Detailed here is one T cell receptor beta chain. The sample belongs to a study of metastatic and nonmetastatic thyroid tumors. Germline lookup yields CDR1 SGHVS and CDR2 FQNEAQ. CDR3 length equals 17 residues. The ends were cut back, 1 base at V and 6 bases at J, with 19 bases in the middle. Patients had received no treatment of any kind before thyroid surgery. MiXCR re-clonotyped the PCR reads for TCRdb. The table has tens of thousands of clones, around 15% seen once. The sequenced sample was blood. This chain uses TRBV7-8 with TRBJ2-1, with D tentatively TRBD2 (6 bases). This TCR was recovered from a female donor with papillary thyroid cancer or a benign thyroid nodule (not recorded which). Some clones in this sample may be carry-over from other donors' samples. The CDR3 reads CASSLGIDRRAGNEQFF. The CDR3 DNA sequence: TGTGCCAGCAGCTTAGGAATAGACCGGAGGGCCGGCAATGAGCAGTTCTTC.